Listed below are T cell receptor beta chains from one sample, sequenced in a study of cytomegalovirus exposure and HLA in healthy donors. Generated by immunoSEQ multiplex PCR, the TCRdb table keeps only in-frame clones and is missing some. The sample gives some 150,000 clones, roughly three quarters of which show up once; 3.5% is in the top ten. Sequencing input: PBMCs. These receptors all stem from a human donor in good health. The CDR3 runs from the conserved cysteine through the conserved F or W. Only some rows state a clone size, as once, few, many or a class for expanded clones.

j_call,v_call,clone_size,cdr3_aa
TRBJ1-5,TRBV7-2,NA,CASSLTGNSNQPQHF
TRBJ2-5,TRBV7-9,NA,CASSSGLAVVLGEPQYF
TRBJ1-3,TRBV28,NA,CASNTRRQGPGNTIYF
TRBJ2-7,TRBV11-2,once,CASSLDNRAYEQYF
TRBJ2-1,TRBV5-1,NA,CASSPGLTSLYNEQFF
TRBJ2-7,TRBV7-8,NA,CASSLTGGINEQYF
TRBJ2-1,TRBV10-1,NA,CASSDGGVYDEQFF
TRBJ2-7,TRBV7-2,NA,CASSPQSGLADGEQYF
TRBJ2-6,TRBV28,NA,CASSFFADGANVLTF
TRBJ1-4,TRBV6-6,NA,CASSYGRGSTNEKLFF
TRBJ2-3,TRBV7-9,NA,CSSSLGPETSGF
TRBJ1-1,TRBV15,NA,CATSGGYTEAFF
TRBJ2-1,TRBV16,NA,CASSLTSGGYNEQFF
TRBJ2-7,TRBV30,NA,CAWRIRDNSYEQYF
TRBJ1-4,TRBV7-2,NA,CASSPDTRDRRNEKLFF
TRBJ2-7,TRBV7-9,NA,CASSLGGQGYEQYF
TRBJ2-1,TRBV4-2,NA,CASSQEARSSYNEQFF
TRBJ2-1,TRBV29-1,NA,CSVDDPGQIYNEQFF
TRBJ2-7,TRBV6-5,once,CASSYSDPGQKYEQYF
TRBJ2-1,TRBV28,NA,CASSLQLAGVEQFF
TRBJ1-1,TRBV19,few,CASPTDTRERTFF
TRBJ2-1,TRBV18,NA,CASSPQRGSYNEQFF
TRBJ2-7,TRBV7-9,NA,CASSLGASQGGVDEQYF
TRBJ2-7,TRBV27,NA,CASSLRGSGVSGQQYF
TRBJ2-3,TRBV4-2,NA,CASSPPRGGTDTQYF
TRBJ2-5,TRBV29-1,NA,CSGTGLGGETQYF
TRBJ1-2,TRBV7-9,NA,CASSLQGQNLLYGYTF
TRBJ2-3,TRBV9,NA,CASSGGPYTDTQYF
TRBJ1-2,TRBV6-5,NA,CASSYSRLAYGYTF
TRBJ2-5,TRBV7-2,once,CASSRTSGIQETQYF
TRBJ1-5,TRBV29-1,NA,CSAGGPDQPQHF
TRBJ2-5,TRBV9,once,CASSVSPATGLYQETQYF
TRBJ2-7,TRBV5-1,NA,CASSYGQAVTHDWWEQYF
TRBJ2-7,TRBV9,NA,CASSVDGESYEQYF
TRBJ1-1,TRBV5-1,few,CASSPWTGGKNTEAFF
TRBJ2-2,TRBV18,NA,CASSPPGLNSVNTGELFF
TRBJ2-6,TRBV28,NA,CASSPALGAGANVLTF
TRBJ2-7,TRBV11-2,NA,CASSPGVGTRWNEQYF
TRBJ1-3,TRBV6-5,NA,CASSYAEHTSGNTIYF
TRBJ1-4,TRBV4-1,NA,CASSQDRRAEENEKLFF